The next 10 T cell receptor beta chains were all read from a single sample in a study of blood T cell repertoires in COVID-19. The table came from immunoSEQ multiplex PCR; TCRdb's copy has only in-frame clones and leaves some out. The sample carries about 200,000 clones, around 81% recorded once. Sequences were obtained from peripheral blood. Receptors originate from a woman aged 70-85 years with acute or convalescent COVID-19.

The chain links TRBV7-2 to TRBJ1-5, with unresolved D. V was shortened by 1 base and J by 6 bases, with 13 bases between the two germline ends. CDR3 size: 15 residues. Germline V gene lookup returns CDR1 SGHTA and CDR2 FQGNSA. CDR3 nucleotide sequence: TGTGCCAGCAGCTTAGTTGCAGGCATGGGTCAGCCCCAGCATTTT. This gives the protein CASSLVAGMGQPQHF.

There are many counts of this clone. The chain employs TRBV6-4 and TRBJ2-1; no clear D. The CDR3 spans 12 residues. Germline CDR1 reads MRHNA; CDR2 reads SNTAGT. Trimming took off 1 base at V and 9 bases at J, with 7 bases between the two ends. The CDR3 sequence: CASSDWAGEQFF. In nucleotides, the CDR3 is TGTGCCAGCAGTGACTGGGCCGGTGAGCAGTTCTTC.

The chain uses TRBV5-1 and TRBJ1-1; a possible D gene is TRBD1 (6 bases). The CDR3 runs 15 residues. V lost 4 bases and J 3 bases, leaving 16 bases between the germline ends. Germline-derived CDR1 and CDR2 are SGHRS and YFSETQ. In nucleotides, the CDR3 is TGCGCCAGCAGCGAGCAAGGGGGTCGGTACACTGAAGCTTTCTTT. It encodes CASSEQGGRYTEAFF.

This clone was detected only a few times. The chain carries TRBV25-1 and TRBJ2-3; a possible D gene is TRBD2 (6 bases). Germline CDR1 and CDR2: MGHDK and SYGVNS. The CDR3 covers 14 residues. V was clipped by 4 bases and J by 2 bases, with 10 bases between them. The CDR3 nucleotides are TGTGCCAGCAGTGTCGGGGGAACCACAGATACGCAGTATTTT. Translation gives CASSVGGTTDTQYF.

The CDR3 region is CASSQVGGRGGGTQYF. Written as DNA, the CDR3 is TGCGCCAGCAGCCAAGTTGGCGGGCGGGGGGGTGGTACGCAGTATTTT. The V call is TRBV4-3, the J call TRBJ2-3; the match to TRBD2 covers 9 bases. There are 16 residues in the CDR3. Looked up from germline, CDR1 is LGHNA and CDR2 is YSLEER. V shed 1 base and J 8 bases; nucleotides not matched to a gene: 10.

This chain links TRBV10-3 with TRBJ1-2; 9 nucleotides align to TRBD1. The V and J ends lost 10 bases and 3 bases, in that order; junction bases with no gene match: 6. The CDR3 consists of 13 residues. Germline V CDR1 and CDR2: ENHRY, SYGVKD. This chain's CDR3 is CATLGQGHYGYTF. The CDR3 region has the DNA TGTGCCACCCTGGGACAGGGACACTATGGCTACACCTTC.

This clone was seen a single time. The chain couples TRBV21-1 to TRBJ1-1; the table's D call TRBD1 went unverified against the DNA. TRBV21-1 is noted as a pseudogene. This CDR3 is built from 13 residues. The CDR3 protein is CASIQIGVTEAFF. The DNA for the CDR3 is TGTGCCAGCATTCAAATAGGGGTGACTGAAGCTTTCTTT.

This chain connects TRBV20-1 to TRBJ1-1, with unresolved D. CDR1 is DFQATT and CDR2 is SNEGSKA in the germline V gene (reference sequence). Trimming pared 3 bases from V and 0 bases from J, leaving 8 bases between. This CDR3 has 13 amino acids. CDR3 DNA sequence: TGCAGTGCTAGTCCCAACATGAACACTGAAGCTTTCTTT. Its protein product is CSASPNMNTEAFF.

The CDR3 nucleotides read TGTGCCAGCAGTCTTGCAAGGGGGGGCGAGCAGTACTTC. It is translated as CASSLARGGEQYF. J is TRBJ2-7 and V is TRBV6-5; possible D gene TRBD2, 7 bases. V gave up 5 bases and J gave up 6 bases, with 14 bases separating them. Germline-derived CDR1 and CDR2 are MNHEY and SVGAGI. The CDR3 length is 13 residues.

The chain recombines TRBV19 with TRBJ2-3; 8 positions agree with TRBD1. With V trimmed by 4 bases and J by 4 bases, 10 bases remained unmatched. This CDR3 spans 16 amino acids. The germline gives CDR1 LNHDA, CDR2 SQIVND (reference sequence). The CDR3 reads CASSTSDRGAPDTQYF. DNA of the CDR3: TGTGCCAGTAGTACATCTGACAGGGGCGCCCCAGATACGCAGTATTTT.